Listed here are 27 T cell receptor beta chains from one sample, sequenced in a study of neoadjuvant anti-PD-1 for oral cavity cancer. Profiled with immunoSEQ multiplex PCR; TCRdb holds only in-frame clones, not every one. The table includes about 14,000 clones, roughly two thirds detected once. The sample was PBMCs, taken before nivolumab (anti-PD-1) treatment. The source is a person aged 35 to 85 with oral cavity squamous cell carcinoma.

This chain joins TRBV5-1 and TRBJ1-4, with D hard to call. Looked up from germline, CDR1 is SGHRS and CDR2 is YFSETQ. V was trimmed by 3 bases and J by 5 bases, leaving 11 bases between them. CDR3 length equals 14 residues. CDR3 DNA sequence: TGCGCCAGCAGCTACAAAGCTCGGAATGAAAAACTGTTTTTT. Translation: CASSYKARNEKLFF.

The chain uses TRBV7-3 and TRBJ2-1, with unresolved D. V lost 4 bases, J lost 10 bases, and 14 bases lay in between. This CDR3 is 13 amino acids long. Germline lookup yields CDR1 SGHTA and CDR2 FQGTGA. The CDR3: CASSSKGTREQFF. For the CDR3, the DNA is TGTGCCAGCAGCTCGAAAGGTACCCGAGAGCAGTTCTTC. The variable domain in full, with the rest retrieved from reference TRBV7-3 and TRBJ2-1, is GAGVSQTPSNKVTEKGKYVELRCDPISGHTALYWYRQSLGQGPEFLIYFQGTGAADDSGLPNDRFFAVRPEGSVSTLKIQRTERGDSAVYLCASSSKGTREQFFGPGTRLTVL.

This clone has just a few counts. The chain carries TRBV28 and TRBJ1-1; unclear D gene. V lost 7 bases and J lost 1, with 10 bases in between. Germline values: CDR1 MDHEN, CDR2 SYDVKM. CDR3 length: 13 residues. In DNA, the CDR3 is TGTGCCAGCAAGGGTTGGGGGAACACTGAAGCTTTCTTT. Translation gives CASKGWGNTEAFF.

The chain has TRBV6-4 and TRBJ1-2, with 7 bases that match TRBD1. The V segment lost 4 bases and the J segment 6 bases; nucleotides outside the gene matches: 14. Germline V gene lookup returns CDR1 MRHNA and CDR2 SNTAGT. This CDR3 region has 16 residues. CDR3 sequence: CASSASGAPDRDGYTF. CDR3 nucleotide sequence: TGTGCCAGCAGTGCCTCAGGAGCCCCAGACAGGGATGGCTACACCTTC.

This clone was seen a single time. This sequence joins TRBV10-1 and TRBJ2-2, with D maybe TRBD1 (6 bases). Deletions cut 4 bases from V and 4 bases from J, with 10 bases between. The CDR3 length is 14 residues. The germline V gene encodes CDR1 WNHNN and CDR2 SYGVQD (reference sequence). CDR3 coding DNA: TGCGCCAGCAGTGCGGCAGGGGTCACCGGGGAGCTGTTTTTT. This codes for CASSAAGVTGELFF.

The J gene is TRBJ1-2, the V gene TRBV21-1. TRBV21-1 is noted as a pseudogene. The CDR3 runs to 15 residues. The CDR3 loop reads CASILRDGRIYGYTF. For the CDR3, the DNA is TGTGCCAGCATCCTAAGGGACGGACGAATCTATGGCTACACCTTC.

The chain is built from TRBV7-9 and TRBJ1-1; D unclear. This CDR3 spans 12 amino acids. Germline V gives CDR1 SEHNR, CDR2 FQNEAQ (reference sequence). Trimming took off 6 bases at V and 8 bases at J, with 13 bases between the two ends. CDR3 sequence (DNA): TGTGCCAGCAGTCTTGGACGCGAGGAAGCTTTCTTT. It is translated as CASSLGREEAFF.

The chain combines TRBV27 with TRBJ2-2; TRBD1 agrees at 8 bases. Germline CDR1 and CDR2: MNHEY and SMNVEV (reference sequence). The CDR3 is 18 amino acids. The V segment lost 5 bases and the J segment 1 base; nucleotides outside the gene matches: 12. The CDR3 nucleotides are TGTGCCAGCAGTCGTCTGCGGGGTACAGGGGGGAACACCGGGGAGCTGTTTTTT. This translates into CASSRLRGTGGNTGELFF.

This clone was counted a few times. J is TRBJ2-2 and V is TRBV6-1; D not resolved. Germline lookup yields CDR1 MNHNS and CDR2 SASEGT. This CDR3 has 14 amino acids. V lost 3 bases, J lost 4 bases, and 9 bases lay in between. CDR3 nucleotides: TGTGCCAGCAGTGACTCTCCGGGCACCGGGGAGCTGTTTTTT. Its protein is CASSDSPGTGELFF.

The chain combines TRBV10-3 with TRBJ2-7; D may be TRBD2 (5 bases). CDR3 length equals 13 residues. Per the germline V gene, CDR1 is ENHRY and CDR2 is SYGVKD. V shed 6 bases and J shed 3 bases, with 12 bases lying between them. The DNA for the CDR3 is TGTGCCATCAGCACTAGGACGGACTACGAGCAGTACTTC. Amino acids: CAISTRTDYEQYF.

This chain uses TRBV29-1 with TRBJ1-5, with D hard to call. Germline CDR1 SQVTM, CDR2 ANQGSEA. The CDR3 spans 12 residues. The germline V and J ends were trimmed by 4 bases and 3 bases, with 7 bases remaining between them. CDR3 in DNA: TGCAGCGTTGGGGCAGTCAATCAGCCCCAGCATTTT. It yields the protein CSVGAVNQPQHF.

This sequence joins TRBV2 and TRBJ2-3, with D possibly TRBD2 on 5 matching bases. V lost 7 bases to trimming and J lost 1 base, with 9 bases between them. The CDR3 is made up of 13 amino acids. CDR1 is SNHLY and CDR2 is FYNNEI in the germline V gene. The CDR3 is CASKERRTDTQYF. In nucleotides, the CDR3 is TGTGCCAGCAAGGAGCGGCGCACAGATACGCAGTATTTT.

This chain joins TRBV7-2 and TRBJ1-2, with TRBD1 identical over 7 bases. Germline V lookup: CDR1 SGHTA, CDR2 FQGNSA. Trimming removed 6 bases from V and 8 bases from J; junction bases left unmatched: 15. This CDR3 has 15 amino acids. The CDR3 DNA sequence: TGTGCCAGCAGGACGGGACAGTTTGGCCCGGCCGGCTACACCTTC. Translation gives CASRTGQFGPAGYTF.

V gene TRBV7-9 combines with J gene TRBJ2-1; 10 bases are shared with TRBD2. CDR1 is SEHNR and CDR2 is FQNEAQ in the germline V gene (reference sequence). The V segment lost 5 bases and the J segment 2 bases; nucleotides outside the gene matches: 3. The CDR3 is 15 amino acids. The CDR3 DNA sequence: TGTGCCAGCAGCGATACTAGCGGGGCCTACAATGAGCAGTTCTTC. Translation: CASSDTSGAYNEQFF.

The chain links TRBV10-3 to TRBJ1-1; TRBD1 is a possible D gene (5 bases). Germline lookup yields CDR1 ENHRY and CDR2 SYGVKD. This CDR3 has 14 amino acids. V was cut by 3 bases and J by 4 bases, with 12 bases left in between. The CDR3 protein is CAISDLQGGTEAFF. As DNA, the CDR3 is TGTGCCATCAGTGATCTGCAGGGTGGCACTGAAGCTTTCTTT.

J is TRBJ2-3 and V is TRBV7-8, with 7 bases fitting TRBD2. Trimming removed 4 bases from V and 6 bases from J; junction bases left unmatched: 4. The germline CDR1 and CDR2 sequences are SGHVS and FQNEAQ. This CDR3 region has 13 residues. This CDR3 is CASSSGLPDTQYF. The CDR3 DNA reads TGTGCCAGCAGCTCGGGACTACCGGATACGCAGTATTTT.

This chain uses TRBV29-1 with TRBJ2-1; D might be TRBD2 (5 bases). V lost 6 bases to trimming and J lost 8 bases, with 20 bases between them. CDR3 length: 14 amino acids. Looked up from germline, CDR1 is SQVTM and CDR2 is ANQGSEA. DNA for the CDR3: TGCAGCGTCGCTCGTACGCTAGCCTCATATGAGCAGTTCTTC. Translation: CSVARTLASYEQFF.

Here the CDR3 DNA reads TGTGCCAGCAGCTTAGCGAGGGGGAGCGAGCAGTACTTC. Translating gives CASSLARGSEQYF. The rearrangement joins TRBV7-9 to TRBJ2-7; a possible D gene is TRBD1 (6 bases). Trimming took off 0 bases at V and 6 bases at J, with 9 bases between the two ends. CDR1 and CDR2 (germline): SEHNR, FQNEAQ (reference sequence). The CDR3 runs to 13 residues.

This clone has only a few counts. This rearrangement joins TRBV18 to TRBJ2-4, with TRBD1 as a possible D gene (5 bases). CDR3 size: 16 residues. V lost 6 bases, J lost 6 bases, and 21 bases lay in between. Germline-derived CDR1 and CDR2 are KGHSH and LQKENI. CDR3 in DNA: TGTGCCAGCTCGCTCTCCCCCCAAGGGGTAGGAAACATTCAGTACTTC. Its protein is CASSLSPQGVGNIQYF.

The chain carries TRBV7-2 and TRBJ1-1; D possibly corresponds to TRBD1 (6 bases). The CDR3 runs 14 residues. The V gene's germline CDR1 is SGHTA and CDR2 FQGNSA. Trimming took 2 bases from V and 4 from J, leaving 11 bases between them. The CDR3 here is CASSLSTGATEAFF. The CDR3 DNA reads TGTGCCAGCAGCTTAAGTACGGGGGCCACTGAAGCTTTCTTT. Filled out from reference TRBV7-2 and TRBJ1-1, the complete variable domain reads GAGVSQSPSNKVTEKGKDVELRCDPISGHTALYWYRQSLGQGLEFLIYFQGNSAPDKSGLPSDRFSAERTGGSVSTLTIQRTQQEDSAVYLCASSLSTGATEAFFGQGTRLTVV.

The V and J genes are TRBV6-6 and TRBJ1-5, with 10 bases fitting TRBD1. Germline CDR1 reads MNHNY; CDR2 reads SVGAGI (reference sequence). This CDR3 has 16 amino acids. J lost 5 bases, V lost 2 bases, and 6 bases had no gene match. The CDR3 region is CASSYVGTGDDQPQHF. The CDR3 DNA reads TGTGCCAGCAGTTACGTGGGGACAGGGGACGATCAGCCCCAGCATTTT.

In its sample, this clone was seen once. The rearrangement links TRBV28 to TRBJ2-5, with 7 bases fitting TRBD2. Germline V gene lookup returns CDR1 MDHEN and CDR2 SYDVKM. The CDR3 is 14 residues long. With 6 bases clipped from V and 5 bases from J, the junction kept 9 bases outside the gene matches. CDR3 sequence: CASRRLAGSETQYF. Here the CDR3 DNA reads TGTGCCAGCAGGAGACTAGCCGGTTCGGAGACCCAGTACTTC.

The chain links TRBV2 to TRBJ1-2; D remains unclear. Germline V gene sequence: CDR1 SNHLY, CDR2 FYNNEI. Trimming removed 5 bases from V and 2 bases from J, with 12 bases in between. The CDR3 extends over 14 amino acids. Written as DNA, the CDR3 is TGTGCCAGCAGTCAGGAGTCGCTGAACTATGGCTACACCTTC. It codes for CASSQESLNYGYTF.

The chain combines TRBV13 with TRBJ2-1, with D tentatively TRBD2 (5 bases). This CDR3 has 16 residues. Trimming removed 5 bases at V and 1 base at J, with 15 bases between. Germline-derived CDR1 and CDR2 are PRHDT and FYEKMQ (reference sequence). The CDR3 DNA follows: TGTGCCAGCAGCCCCCTAGGAGGAGAGTCCTACAATGAGCAGTTCTTC. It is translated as CASSPLGGESYNEQFF. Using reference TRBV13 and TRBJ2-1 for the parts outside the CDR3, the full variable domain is AAGVIQSPRHLIKEKRETATLKCYPIPRHDTVYWYQQGPGQDPQFLISFYEKMQSDKGSIPDRFSAQQFSDYHSELNMSSLELGDSALYFCASSPLGGESYNEQFFGPGTRLTVL.

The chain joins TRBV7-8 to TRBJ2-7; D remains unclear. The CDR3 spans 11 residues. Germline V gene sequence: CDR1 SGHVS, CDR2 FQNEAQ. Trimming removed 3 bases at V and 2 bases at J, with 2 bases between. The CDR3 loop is CASSLTYEQYF. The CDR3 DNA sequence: TGTGCCAGCAGCTTGACCTACGAGCAGTACTTC.

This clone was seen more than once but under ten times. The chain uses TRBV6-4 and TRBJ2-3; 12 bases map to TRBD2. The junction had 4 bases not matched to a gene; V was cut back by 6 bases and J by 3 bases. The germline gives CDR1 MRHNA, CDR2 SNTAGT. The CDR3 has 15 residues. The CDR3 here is CASRRTSGETDTQYF. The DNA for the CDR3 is TGTGCCAGCAGGAGGACTAGCGGGGAAACAGATACGCAGTATTTT.

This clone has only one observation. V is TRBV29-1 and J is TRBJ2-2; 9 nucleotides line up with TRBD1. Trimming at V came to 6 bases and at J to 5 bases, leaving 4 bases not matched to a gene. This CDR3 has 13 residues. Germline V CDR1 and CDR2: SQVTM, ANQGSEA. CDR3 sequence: CSVNRGRTGELFF. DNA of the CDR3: TGCAGCGTCAACAGGGGGCGGACCGGGGAGCTGTTTTTT.